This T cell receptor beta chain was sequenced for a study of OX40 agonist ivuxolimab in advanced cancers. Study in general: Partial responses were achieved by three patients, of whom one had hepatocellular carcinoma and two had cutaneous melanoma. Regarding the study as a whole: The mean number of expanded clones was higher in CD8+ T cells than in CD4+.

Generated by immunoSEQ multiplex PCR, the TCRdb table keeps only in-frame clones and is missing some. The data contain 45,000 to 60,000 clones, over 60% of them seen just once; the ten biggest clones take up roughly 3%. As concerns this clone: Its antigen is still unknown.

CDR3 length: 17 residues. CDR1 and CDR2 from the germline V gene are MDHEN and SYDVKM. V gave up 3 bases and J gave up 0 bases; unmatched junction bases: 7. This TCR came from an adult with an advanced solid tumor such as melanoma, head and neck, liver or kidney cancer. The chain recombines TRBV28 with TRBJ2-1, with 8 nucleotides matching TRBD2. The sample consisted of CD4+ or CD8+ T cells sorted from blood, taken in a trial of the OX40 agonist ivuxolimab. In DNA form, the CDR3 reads TGTGCCAGCAGTTTCTGGCTAGCGGGTATCTCCTACAATGAGCAGTTCTTC. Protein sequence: CASSFWLAGISYNEQFF.